The 32 T cell receptor beta chains reported below all come from one sample, sequenced in a study of shared clonotypes between healthy human individuals. Libraries were prepared by immunoSEQ multiplex PCR; TCRdb keeps only in-frame clonotypes and omits some of them. The sample shows 2 million to 3 million clones, 90% to 95% of them seen only once. Input material: naive CD4+ T cells from PBMCs. Specified subset: CD45RA+ positively selected. The receptors originated from a man aged 18 to 35 in good health. Some clones in this sample may be carry-over from other donors' samples.

The genes are TRBV27 and TRBJ1-2, with unresolved D. Germline CDR1 MNHEY, CDR2 SMNVEV (reference sequence). V gave up 6 bases and J gave up 1 base, with 15 bases separating them. This CDR3 has 15 amino acids. The CDR3, as DNA: TGTGCCAGCAGCCCGACAAGGAGGAGTAACTATGGCTACACCTTC. Residues: CASSPTRRSNYGYTF.

In DNA form, the CDR3 reads TGTGCCAGCAGTTCCATGGGGGAGCAGTACTTC. Protein product: CASSSMGEQYF. The rearrangement links TRBV6-1 to TRBJ2-7; D not resolved. The CDR3 spans 11 residues. The germline gives CDR1 MNHNS, CDR2 SASEGT. V was shortened by 5 bases and J by 7 bases, with 9 bases between the two germline ends.

This chain links TRBV6-1 with TRBJ1-2, with 7 bases fitting TRBD1. The CDR3 length is 14 residues. Germline trimming cut 8 bases from V and 4 bases from J; bases unmatched to any gene: 10. The germline CDR1 and CDR2 sequences are MNHNS and SASEGT. CDR3 DNA sequence: TGTGCCAGCGCAAGGGGGCGTGGGACCTATGGCTACACCTTC. Protein sequence: CASARGRGTYGYTF.

The V call is TRBV5-1, the J call TRBJ2-1, with 9 bases that match TRBD2. With 3 bases clipped from V and 1 base from J, the junction kept 11 bases outside the gene matches. Germline lookup yields CDR1 SGHRS and CDR2 YFSETQ. This CDR3 contains 18 residues. CDR3 sequence (DNA): TGCGCCAGCAGCTCTCTAGCGGGACAGAGCGCGTCCTACAATGAGCAGTTCTTC. This encodes CASSSLAGQSASYNEQFF.

This chain joins TRBV6-5 and TRBJ1-2; unclear D gene. Germline assignment: CDR1 MNHEY and CDR2 SVGAGI. Deletions cut 5 bases from V and 7 bases from J, with 17 bases between. The CDR3 spans 14 residues. CDR3 sequence (DNA): TGTGCCAGCAGTGCCCTAACAGCGTATACTGGCTACACCTTC. Amino acid sequence: CASSALTAYTGYTF.

V usage is TRBV9 and J usage is TRBJ2-7; possibly TRBD2 for D (5 bases). Germline V gene data show CDR1 as SGDLS and CDR2 as YYNGEE. This CDR3 is 14 amino acids long. Trimming took 4 bases from V and 5 from J, leaving 16 bases between them. The CDR3 here is CASSLRTRPDEQYF. In DNA, the CDR3 is TGTGCCAGCAGCCTACGGACTCGACCGGACGAGCAGTACTTC.

CDR3 residues: CASNMGTSGNYEQYF. CDR3 sequence (DNA): TGTGCCAGCAACATGGGGACTAGCGGGAACTACGAGCAGTACTTC. The chain carries TRBV6-1 and TRBJ2-7; 13 positions match TRBD2. The V gene end was trimmed by 7 bases and the J gene end by 3 bases; junction bases not matched to a gene: 6. This CDR3 contains 15 residues. The germline V gene encodes CDR1 MNHNS and CDR2 SASEGT.

This chain links TRBV15 with TRBJ2-7; no clear D gene. This CDR3 is 13 amino acids long. The germline V and J ends were trimmed by 0 bases and 7 bases, with 10 bases remaining between them. Germline CDR1 LNHNV, CDR2 YYDKDF (reference sequence). The CDR3 here is CATSRDSGREQYF. The DNA for the CDR3 is TGTGCCACCAGCAGAGATTCCGGGCGGGAGCAGTACTTC.

Regarding this clone: Other DNA sequences in the same sample also yield this CDR3. This chain joins TRBV5-1 and TRBJ2-1; tentative D call: TRBD1 (6 bases). This CDR3 spans 13 amino acids. The germline V gene encodes CDR1 SGHRS and CDR2 YFSETQ. The ends were cut back, 4 bases at V and 6 bases at J, with 11 bases in the middle. CDR3 loop: CASSVTGSNEQFF. The DNA of the CDR3 is TGCGCCAGCAGCGTAACAGGGAGCAATGAGCAGTTCTTC.

The J gene is TRBJ1-1, the V gene TRBV7-3, with 9 bases that match TRBD1. V shed 5 bases and J 6 bases; nucleotides not matched to a gene: 7. The CDR3 spans 14 residues. CDR1 SGHTA and CDR2 FQGTGA come from the germline V gene. Here the CDR3 reads CASSAGTGRPEAFF. The CDR3 nucleotides are TGTGCCAGCAGCGCGGGGACAGGGAGACCTGAAGCTTTCTTT.

This chain links TRBV27 with TRBJ2-2; 9 bases are a match to TRBD2. CDR3 length equals 16 residues. Germline CDR1 and CDR2: MNHEY and SMNVEV (reference sequence). Unmatched junction bases numbered 11, after V lost 5 bases and J lost 7 bases. The CDR3 is CASSLSSGNVGGELFF. In DNA form, the CDR3 reads TGTGCCAGCAGTCTCTCTAGCGGGAACGTTGGCGGGGAGCTGTTTTTT.

Comments on this clone: This sample includes further DNA sequences coding for the same CDR3. The CDR3 DNA reads as TGTGCCAGCAGACGGGACTTTTCCTACGAGCAGTACTTC. This sequence encodes CASRRDFSYEQYF. V gene TRBV27 combines with J gene TRBJ2-7, with D perhaps TRBD2 (6 bases). Trimming took 6 bases from V and 1 from J, leaving 10 bases between them. This CDR3 is built from 13 residues. In germline, CDR1 is MNHEY, CDR2 SMNVEV (reference sequence).

The count of this clone is one. The J gene is TRBJ2-5, the V gene TRBV5-4; 14 bases match TRBD2. The J segment lost 3 bases and the V segment lost 4 bases, leaving 11 bases of the junction unmatched. The CDR3 loop spans 18 amino acids. Germline V CDR1 and CDR2: SGHNT, YYREEE (reference sequence). CDR3 sequence (DNA): TGTGCCAGCAGCCCGGGGACTAGCGGGAGCCGGGAGGAAGAGACCCAGTACTTC. Translating it yields CASSPGTSGSREEETQYF. The full variable domain, in which reference TRBV5-4 and TRBJ2-5 provide the parts outside the CDR3, is ETGVTQSPTHLIKTRGQQVTLRCSSQSGHNTVSWYQQALGQGPQFIFQYYREEENGRGNFPPRFSGLQFPNYSSELNVNALELDDSALYLCASSPGTSGSREEETQYFGPGTRLLVL.

The rearrangement uses TRBV6-4 and TRBJ1-5; a weak D match, TRBD1 (5 bases). CDR3 size: 17 residues. Trimming stripped 2 bases from V and 2 bases from J, with 16 bases between. Germline-derived CDR1 and CDR2 are MRHNA and SNTAGT. The CDR3 protein is CASSDPRGCWGNQPQHF. In DNA, the CDR3 is TGTGCCAGCAGTGACCCCCGGGGGTGTTGGGGCAATCAGCCCCAGCATTTT.

The CDR3 sequence: CASSGSGQETQYF. CDR3 nucleotide sequence: TGTGCCAGTAGTGGCTCGGGGCAAGAGACCCAGTACTTC. The chain has TRBV19 and TRBJ2-5; tentative D call: TRBD2 (5 bases). CDR3 length: 13 residues. V was pared by 5 bases and J by 2 bases, with 9 bases between. In germline, CDR1 is LNHDA, CDR2 SQIVND (reference sequence).

The chain combines TRBV30 with TRBJ1-5; D is ambiguous. CDR1 is GTSNPN and CDR2 is SVGIG in the germline V gene (reference sequence). The CDR3 runs 14 residues. Trimming shortened V by 1 base and J by 2 bases, and 9 bases separated the two germline ends. Here the CDR3 DNA reads TGTGCCTGGAGTGCCTCCGGGGGCAATCAGCCCCAGCATTTT. It codes for CAWSASGGNQPQHF. Based on the CDR3 plus reference TRBV30 and TRBJ1-5, the full variable domain is SQTIHQWPATLVQPVGSPLSLECTVEGTSNPNLYWYRQAAGRGLQLLFYSVGIGQISSEVPQNLSASRPQDRQFILSSKKLLLSDSGFYLCAWSASGGNQPQHFGDGTRLSIL.

The chain joins TRBV27 to TRBJ2-1; D is uncertain. This CDR3 spans 13 amino acids. V was shortened by 1 base and J by 7 bases, with 8 bases between the two germline ends. CDR1 and CDR2 from the germline V gene are MNHEY and SMNVEV (reference sequence). The CDR3 region is CASSLWFRNEQFF. The DNA for the CDR3 is TGTGCCAGCAGTTTATGGTTCAGGAATGAGCAGTTCTTC.

CDR3 amino acids: CASSPPGTGNQPQHF. In DNA form, the CDR3 reads TGTGCCAGCAGCCCCCCCGGGACAGGCAATCAGCCCCAGCATTTT. V is TRBV2 and J is TRBJ1-5; 7 nucleotides align to TRBD1. The CDR3 consists of 15 residues. V shed 6 bases and J 2 bases; nucleotides not matched to a gene: 7. Germline CDR1 SNHLY, CDR2 FYNNEI.

In its sample, this clone was seen once. This chain links TRBV5-1 with TRBJ2-1, with D unresolved. The CDR3 length is 15 residues. V lost 8 bases and J lost 8, with 23 bases in between. Germline loops: CDR1 SGHRS, CDR2 YFSETQ. CDR3 residues: CASLFARLNRHEQFF. As DNA, the CDR3 is TGCGCCAGTCTATTTGCGCGGCTTAACCGTCATGAGCAGTTCTTC.

This clone was found a few times. The chain employs TRBV10-1 and TRBJ1-2; 9 bases line up with TRBD1. V was pared by 6 bases and J by 4 bases, with 3 bases of the junction left unmatched. The CDR3 runs to 13 residues. The germline CDR1 and CDR2 sequences are WNHNN and SYGVQD (reference sequence). CDR3 region: CASSVDRGYGYTF. Written as DNA, the CDR3 is TGCGCCAGCAGCGTGGACAGGGGCTATGGCTACACCTTC.

Remarks on this clone: This same CDR3 is encoded by further DNA sequences in the sample. The chain carries TRBV19 and TRBJ1-1; D is undetermined. From germline, CDR1 is LNHDA and CDR2 SQIVND (reference sequence). CDR3 length: 11 residues. V was clipped by 2 bases and J by 7 bases, with 5 bases between them. The CDR3 nucleotides read TGTGCCAGTAGTATATACAGTGAAGCTTTCTTT. Encoded protein: CASSIYSEAFF.

This clone was seen once. This rearrangement joins TRBV7-3 to TRBJ2-6; TRBD2 might be the D (5 bases). Trimming stripped 6 bases from V and 0 bases from J, with 18 bases between. The CDR3 has 18 residues. Germline CDR1 and CDR2: SGHTA and FQGTGA. The chain's CDR3 is CASSFLGLGYSGANVLTF. The CDR3 bases are TGTGCCAGCAGTTTCCTTGGACTCGGGTACTCTGGGGCCAACGTCCTGACTTTC.

This clone was found once. The chain couples TRBV19 to TRBJ2-5; D not certain. This CDR3 region has 15 residues. V was pared by 4 bases and J by 2 bases, with 14 bases between. Germline CDR1 and CDR2: LNHDA and SQIVND (reference sequence). This chain's CDR3 is CASSTTTSLQETQYF. In nucleotides, the CDR3 is TGTGCCAGTAGTACGACGACCTCGTTGCAAGAGACCCAGTACTTC.

This clone has only one observation. J is TRBJ2-1 and V is TRBV6-6; no clear D gene. The CDR3 spans 15 residues. Germline loops: CDR1 MNHNY, CDR2 SVGAGI (reference sequence). V was cut by 0 bases and J by 0 bases, with 6 bases left in between. The CDR3 here is CASSYSESSYNEQFF. The CDR3 DNA reads TGTGCCAGCAGTTACTCGGAGAGCTCCTACAATGAGCAGTTCTTC.

This sequence joins TRBV6-1 and TRBJ1-4; D call uncertain. This CDR3 spans 17 amino acids. Trimming cost V 1 base and J 5 bases, with 17 bases left between them. CDR1 and CDR2 from the germline V gene are MNHNS and SASEGT. The CDR3 nucleotides read TGTGCCAGCAGTGAAGGTGTGAGATTCGGTCACAATGAAAAACTGTTTTTT. It specifies CASSEGVRFGHNEKLFF.

The V and J genes are TRBV11-2 and TRBJ2-1, with 8 positions matching TRBD2. The CDR3 spans 15 residues. The J segment lost 7 bases and the V segment lost 5 bases, leaving 10 bases of the junction unmatched. Germline V lookup: CDR1 SGHAT, CDR2 FQNNGV. The CDR3 DNA is TGTGCCAGCAGCCCCCAGGGACTAGTGACAAATGAGCAGTTCTTC. Translation gives CASSPQGLVTNEQFF.

In this sample, this clone turned up once. The chain uses TRBV29-1 and TRBJ1-4, with D maybe TRBD1 (6 bases). CDR3 size: 13 residues. Germline CDR1 SQVTM, CDR2 ANQGSEA. V lost 2 bases and J lost 8, with 12 bases in between. Here the CDR3 reads CSVERGAGEKLFF. CDR3 coding DNA: TGCAGCGTTGAAAGGGGGGCAGGCGAAAAACTGTTTTTT.

The chain has TRBV6-6 and TRBJ2-2; D uncertain. V was cut by 2 bases and J by 3 bases, with 7 bases left in between. In germline, CDR1 is MNHNY, CDR2 SVGAGI (reference sequence). The CDR3 has 14 residues. The CDR3 protein is CASSYDRYTGELFF. The CDR3 DNA follows: TGTGCCAGCAGTTACGACCGGTACACCGGGGAGCTGTTTTTT.

This chain connects TRBV27 to TRBJ2-1; 10 nucleotides match TRBD2. CDR3 length: 15 residues. Germline CDR1 is MNHEY and CDR2 is SMNVEV (reference sequence). The trim removed 6 bases at V and 7 bases at J, leaving 9 bases unmatched. The CDR3 protein is CASSLLAGAGNEQFF. CDR3 sequence (DNA): TGTGCCAGCAGCCTTCTAGCGGGAGCAGGGAATGAGCAGTTCTTC.

Details on this clone: Other DNA sequences in the sample encode the same CDR3. The chain recombines TRBV7-9 with TRBJ2-7; no reliable D call. CDR1 SEHNR and CDR2 FQNEAQ come from the germline V gene (reference sequence). This CDR3 has 13 amino acids. Trimming removed 3 bases from V and 1 base from J, with 7 bases in between. For the CDR3, the DNA is TGTGCCAGCAGCTTTACTATTTCCTACGAGCAGTACTTC. Its translation is CASSFTISYEQYF.

The V gene is TRBV7-9, the J gene TRBJ1-4, with D unclear. Germline loops: CDR1 SEHNR, CDR2 FQNEAQ (reference sequence). V gave up 4 bases and J gave up 4 bases, with 10 bases separating them. The CDR3 is made up of 14 amino acids. The CDR3 loop reads CASSSRAVNEKLFF. For the CDR3, the DNA is TGTGCCAGCAGCTCAAGGGCCGTTAATGAAAAACTGTTTTTT.

V gene TRBV5-1 combines with J gene TRBJ2-7; D unclear. Germline-derived CDR1 and CDR2 are SGHRS and YFSETQ. CDR3 length equals 14 residues. The V gene lost 4 bases and the J gene lost 5 bases, with 16 bases spanning the gap. As DNA, the CDR3 is TGCGCCAGCAGCCCCGTTAGGGTAGGAAACGAGCAGTACTTC. Amino acids: CASSPVRVGNEQYF.